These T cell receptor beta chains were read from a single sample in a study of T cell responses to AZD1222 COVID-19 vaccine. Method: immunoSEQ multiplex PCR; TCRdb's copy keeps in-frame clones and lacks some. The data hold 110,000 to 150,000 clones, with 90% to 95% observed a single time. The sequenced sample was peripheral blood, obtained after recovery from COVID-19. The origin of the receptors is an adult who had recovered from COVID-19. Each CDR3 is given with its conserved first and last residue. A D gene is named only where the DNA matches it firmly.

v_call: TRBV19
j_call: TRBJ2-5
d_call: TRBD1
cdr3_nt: TGTGCCAGTAGCCCCGGGACAGGGGGACTCCAAGAGACCCAGTACTTC
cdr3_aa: CASSPGTGGLQETQYF

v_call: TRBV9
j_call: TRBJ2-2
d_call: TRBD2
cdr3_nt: TGTGCCAGCAGCGCGAACCCGGGACTAGCGGATTCGAACACCGGGGAGCTGTTTTTT
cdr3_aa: CASSANPGLADSNTGELFF

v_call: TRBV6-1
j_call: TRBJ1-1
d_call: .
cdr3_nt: TGTGCCAGCAGCCCCCCACAGCACACTGAAGCTTTCTTT
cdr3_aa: CASSPPQHTEAFF

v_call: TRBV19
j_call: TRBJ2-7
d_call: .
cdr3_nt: TGTGCCAGTAGTATAGCTTTGAGTACCCACGAGCAGTACTTC
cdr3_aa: CASSIALSTHEQYF

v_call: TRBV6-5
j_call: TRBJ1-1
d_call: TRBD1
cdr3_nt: TGTGCCAGCATCAGGGACAGGCGAACCACTGAAGCTTTCTTT
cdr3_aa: CASIRDRRTTEAFF

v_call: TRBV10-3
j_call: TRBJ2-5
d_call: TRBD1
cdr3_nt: TGTGCCATTTCCAGACAGGGGGGGATCCAAGAGACCCAGTACTTC
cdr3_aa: CAISRQGGIQETQYF

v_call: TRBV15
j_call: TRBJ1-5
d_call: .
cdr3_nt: TGTGCCACCAGCAGAGATGTTGGAGGGGATAGCAATCAGCCCCAGCATTTT
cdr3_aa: CATSRDVGGDSNQPQHF

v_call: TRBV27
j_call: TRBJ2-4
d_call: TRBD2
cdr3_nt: TGTGCCAGCAAGGTCAGCGGGGGGCGGAGGGCCAAAAACATTCAGTACTTC
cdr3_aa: CASKVSGGRRAKNIQYF

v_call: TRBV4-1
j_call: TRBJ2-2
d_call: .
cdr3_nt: TGCGCCAGCAGCCAAGACGCCAAACTGAACACCGGGGAGCTGTTTTTT
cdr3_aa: CASSQDAKLNTGELFF

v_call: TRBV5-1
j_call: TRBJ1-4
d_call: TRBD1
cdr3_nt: TGCGCCAGCAGCGTTTTGGGACAGGGAGGGAATGAAAAACTGTTTTTT
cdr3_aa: CASSVLGQGGNEKLFF

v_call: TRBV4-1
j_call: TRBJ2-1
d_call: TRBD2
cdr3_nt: TGCGCCAGCTCTCTAGCGGAGATCAACAATGAGCAGTTCTTC
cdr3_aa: CASSLAEINNEQFF

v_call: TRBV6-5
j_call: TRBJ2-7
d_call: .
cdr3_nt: TGTGCCAGCAGTTACTCTCTGGGGTCCTCCTACGAGCAGTACTTC
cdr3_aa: CASSYSLGSSYEQYF

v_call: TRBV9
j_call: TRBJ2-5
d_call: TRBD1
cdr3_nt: TGTGCCAGCAGCGCATTTGACAGGGATGGAGAGACCCAGTACTTC
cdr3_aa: CASSAFDRDGETQYF

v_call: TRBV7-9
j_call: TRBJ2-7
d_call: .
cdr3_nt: TGTGCCAGCAGCTTAGAGGGGGGAGCCTCCTACGAGCAGTACTTC
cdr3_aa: CASSLEGGASYEQYF

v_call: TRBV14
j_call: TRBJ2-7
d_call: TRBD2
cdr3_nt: TGTGCCAGCAGCCCGGGAGGTCATGGGTACGAGCAGTACTTC
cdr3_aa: CASSPGGHGYEQYF

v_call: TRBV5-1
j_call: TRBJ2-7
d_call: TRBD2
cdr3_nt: TGCGCCAGCAGCTTGGAGGTGGGAGGGACCTACGAGCAGTACTTC
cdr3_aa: CASSLEVGGTYEQYF

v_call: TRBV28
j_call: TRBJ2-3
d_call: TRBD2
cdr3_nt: TGTGCCAGCATAAAGCGGGGAAGGTTCACAGATACGCAGTATTTT
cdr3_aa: CASIKRGRFTDTQYF

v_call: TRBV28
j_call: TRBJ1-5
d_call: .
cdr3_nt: TGTGCCAGCAGTTTACGACGGACTAGCAATCAGCCCCAGCATTTT
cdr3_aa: CASSLRRTSNQPQHF

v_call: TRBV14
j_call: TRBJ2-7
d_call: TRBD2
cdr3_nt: TGTGCCAGCAGCCAGGGTAGGCGGGAGCGGCCCTACGAGCAGTACTTC
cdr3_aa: CASSQGRRERPYEQYF

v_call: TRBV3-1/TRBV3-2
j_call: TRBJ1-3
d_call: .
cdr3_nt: TGTGCCAGCAGCCAAGATCCGGCGGCTGGAAACACCATATATTTT
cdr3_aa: CASSQDPAAGNTIYF

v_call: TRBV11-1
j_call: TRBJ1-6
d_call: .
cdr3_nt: TGTGCCAGCAGCTTAGCGCCACTCGATTCACCCCTCCACTTT
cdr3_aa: CASSLAPLDSPLHF

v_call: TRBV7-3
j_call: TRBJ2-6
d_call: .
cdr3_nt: TGTGCCAGCAGCTTGTACACTGGGGCCAACGTCCTGACTTTC
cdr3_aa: CASSLYTGANVLTF

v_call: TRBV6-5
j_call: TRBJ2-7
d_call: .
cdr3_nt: TGTGCCAGCAGTTCTATGGAGGCAGGGGGGAACGAGCAGTACTTC
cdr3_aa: CASSSMEAGGNEQYF

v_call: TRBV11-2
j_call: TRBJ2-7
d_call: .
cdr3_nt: TGTGCCAGCAGCTTAACCGGGACTTCCCCCTACGAGCAGTACTTC
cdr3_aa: CASSLTGTSPYEQYF